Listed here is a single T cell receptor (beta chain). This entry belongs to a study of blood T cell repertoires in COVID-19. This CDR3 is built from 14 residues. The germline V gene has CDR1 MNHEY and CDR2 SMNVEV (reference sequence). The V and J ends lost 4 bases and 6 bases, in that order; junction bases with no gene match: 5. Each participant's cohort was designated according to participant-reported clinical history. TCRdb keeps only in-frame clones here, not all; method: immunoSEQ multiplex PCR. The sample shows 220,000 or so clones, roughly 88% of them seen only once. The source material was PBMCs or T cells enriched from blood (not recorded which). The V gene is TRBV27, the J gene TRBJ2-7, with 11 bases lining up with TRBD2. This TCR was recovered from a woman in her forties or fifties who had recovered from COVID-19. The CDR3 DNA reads TGTGCCAGCAGTTCGCAACTAGCGGGAGTCGAGCAGTACTTC. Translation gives CASSSQLAGVEQYF.